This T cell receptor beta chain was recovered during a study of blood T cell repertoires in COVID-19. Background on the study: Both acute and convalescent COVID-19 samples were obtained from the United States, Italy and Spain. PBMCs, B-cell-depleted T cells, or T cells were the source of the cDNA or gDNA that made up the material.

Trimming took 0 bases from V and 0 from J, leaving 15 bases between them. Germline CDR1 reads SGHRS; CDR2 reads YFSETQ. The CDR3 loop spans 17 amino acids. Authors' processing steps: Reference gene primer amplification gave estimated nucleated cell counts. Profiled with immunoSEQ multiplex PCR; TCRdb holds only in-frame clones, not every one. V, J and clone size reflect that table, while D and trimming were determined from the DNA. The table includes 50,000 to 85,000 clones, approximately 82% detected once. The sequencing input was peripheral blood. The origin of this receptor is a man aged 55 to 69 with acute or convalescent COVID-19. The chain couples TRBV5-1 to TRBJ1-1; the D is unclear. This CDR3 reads CASSLALSGFLNTEAFF. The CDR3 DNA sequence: TGCGCCAGCAGCTTGGCCCTTTCAGGATTCTTGAACACTGAAGCTTTCTTT.